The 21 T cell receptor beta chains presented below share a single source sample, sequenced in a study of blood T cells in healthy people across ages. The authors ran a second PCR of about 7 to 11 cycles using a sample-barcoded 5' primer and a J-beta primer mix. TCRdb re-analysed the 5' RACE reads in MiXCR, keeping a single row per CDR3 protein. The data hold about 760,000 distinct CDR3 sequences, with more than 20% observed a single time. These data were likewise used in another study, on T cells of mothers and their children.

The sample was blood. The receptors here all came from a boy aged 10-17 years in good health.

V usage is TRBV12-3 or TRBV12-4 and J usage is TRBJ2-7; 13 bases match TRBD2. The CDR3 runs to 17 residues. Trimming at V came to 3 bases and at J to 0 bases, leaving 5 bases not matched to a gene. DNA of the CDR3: TGTGCCAGCAGTTTTGGACTAGCGGGAGAGGGCTCCTACGAGCAGTACTTC. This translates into CASSFGLAGEGSYEQYF.

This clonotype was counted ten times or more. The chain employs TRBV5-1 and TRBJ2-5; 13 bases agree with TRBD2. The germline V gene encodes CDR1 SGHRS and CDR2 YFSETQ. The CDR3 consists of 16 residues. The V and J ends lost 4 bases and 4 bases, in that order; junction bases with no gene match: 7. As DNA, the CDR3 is TGCGCCAGCAGCCCCGGACTAGCGGGGGAAGGAGAGACCCAGTACTTC. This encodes CASSPGLAGEGETQYF.

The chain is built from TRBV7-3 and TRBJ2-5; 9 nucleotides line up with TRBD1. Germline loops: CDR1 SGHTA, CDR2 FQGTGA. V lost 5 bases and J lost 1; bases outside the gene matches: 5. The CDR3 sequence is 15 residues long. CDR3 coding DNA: TGTGCCAGCAGCCTGACAGGGGGTCTCCAAGAGACCCAGTACTTC. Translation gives CASSLTGGLQETQYF. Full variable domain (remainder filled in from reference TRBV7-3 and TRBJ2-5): GAGVSQTPSNKVTEKGKYVELRCDPISGHTALYWYRQSLGQGPEFLIYFQGTGAADDSGLPNDRFFAVRPEGSVSTLKIQRTERGDSAVYLCASSLTGGLQETQYFGPGTRLLVL.

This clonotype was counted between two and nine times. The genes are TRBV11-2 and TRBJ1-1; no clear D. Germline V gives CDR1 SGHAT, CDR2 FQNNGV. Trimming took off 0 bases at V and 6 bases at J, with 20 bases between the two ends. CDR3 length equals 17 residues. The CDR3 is CASSLDRPSTPGAEAFF. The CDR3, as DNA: TGTGCCAGCAGCTTAGACCGTCCCTCGACCCCAGGCGCTGAAGCTTTCTTT.

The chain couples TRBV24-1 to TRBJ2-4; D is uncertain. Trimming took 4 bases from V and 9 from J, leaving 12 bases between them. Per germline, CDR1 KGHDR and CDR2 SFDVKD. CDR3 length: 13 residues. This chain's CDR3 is CATSETILGIQYF. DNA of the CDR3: TGTGCCACCAGTGAGACAATTTTAGGCATTCAGTACTTC.

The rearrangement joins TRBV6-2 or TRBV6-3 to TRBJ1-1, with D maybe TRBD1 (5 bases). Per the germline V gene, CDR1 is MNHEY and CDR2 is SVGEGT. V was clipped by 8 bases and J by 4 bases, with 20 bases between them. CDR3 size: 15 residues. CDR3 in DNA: TGTGCCAGCCACCCTCCGGACACTTTGAGCACTGAAGCTTTCTTT. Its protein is CASHPPDTLSTEAFF.

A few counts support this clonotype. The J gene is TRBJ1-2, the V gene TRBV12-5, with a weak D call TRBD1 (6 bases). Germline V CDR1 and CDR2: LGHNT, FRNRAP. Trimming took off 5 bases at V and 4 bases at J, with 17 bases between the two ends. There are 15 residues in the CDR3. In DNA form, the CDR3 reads TGTGCTAGTGGTCCTCAGGGGCCTGCTGGCTATGGCTACACCTTC. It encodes CASGPQGPAGYGYTF.

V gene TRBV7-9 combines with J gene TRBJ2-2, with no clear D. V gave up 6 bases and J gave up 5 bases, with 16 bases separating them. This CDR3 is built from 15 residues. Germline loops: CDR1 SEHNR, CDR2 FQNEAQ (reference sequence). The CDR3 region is CASSRGSITTGELFF. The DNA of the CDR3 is TGTGCCAGCAGTAGAGGTAGCATTACTACCGGGGAGCTGTTTTTT.

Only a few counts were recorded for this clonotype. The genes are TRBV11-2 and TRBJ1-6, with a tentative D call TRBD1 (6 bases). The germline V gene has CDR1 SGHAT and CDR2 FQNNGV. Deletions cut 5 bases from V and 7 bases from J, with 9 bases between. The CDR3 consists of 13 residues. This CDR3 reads CASSPGGNSPLHF. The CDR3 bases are TGTGCCAGCAGCCCTGGGGGCAATTCACCCCTCCACTTT.

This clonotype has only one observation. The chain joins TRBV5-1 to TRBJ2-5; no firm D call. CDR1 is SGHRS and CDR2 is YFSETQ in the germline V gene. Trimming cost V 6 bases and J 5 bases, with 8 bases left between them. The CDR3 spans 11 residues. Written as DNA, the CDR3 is TGCGCCAGCAAAACTACGGAGACCCAGTACTTC. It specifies CASKTTETQYF.

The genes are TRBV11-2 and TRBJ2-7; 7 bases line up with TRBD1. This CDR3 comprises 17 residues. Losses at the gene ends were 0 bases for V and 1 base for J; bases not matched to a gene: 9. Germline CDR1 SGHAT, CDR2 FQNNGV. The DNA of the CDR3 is TGTGCCAGCAGCTTAGAAGTGGGACAGTCTATATCCTACGAGCAGTACTTC. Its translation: CASSLEVGQSISYEQYF.

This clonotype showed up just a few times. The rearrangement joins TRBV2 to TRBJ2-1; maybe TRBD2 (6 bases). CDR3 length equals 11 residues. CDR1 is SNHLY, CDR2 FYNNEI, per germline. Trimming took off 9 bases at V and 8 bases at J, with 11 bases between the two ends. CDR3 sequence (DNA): TGTGCCAGTTTAAGGAGGGATGAGCAGTTCTTC. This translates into CASLRRDEQFF.

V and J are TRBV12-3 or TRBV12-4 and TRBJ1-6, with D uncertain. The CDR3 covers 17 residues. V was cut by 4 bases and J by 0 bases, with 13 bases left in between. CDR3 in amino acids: CASSSSRWSSYNSPLHF. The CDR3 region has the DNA TGTGCCAGCAGTTCCTCCAGGTGGAGCTCCTATAATTCACCCCTCCACTTT.

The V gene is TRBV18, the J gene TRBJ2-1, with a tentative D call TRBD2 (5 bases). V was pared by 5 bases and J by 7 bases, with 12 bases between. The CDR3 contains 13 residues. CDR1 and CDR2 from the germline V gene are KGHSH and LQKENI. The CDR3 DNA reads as TGTGCCAGCTCAGGAGCCGGGGAAAATGAGCAGTTCTTC. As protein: CASSGAGENEQFF.

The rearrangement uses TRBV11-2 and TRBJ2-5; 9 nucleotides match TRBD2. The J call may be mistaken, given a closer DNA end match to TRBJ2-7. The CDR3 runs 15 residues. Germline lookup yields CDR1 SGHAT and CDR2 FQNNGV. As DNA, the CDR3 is TGTGCCAGCAGCTCCATTAGCGGGAGAGCCTACGAGCAGTACTTC. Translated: CASSSISGRAYEQYF.

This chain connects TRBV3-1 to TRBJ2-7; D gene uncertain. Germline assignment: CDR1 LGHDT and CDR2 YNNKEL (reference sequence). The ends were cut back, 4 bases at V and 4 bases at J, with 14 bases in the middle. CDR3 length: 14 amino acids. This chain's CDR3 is CASSPSYTLYEQYF. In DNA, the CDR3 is TGTGCCAGCAGCCCAAGCTACACCCTATACGAGCAGTACTTC.

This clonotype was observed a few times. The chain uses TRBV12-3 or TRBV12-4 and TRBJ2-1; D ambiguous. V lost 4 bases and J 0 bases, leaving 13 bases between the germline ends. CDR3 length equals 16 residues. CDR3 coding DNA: TGTGCCAGCAGTTCCCCCGGACGTAGCTCCTACAATGAGCAGTTCTTC. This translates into CASSSPGRSSYNEQFF.

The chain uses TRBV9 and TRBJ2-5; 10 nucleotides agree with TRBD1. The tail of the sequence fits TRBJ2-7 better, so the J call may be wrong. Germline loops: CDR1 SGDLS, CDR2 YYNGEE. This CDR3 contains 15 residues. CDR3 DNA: TGTGCCAGCAGCCCCGGGACAGGGGAATTCAACGAGCAGTACTTC. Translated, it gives CASSPGTGEFNEQYF.

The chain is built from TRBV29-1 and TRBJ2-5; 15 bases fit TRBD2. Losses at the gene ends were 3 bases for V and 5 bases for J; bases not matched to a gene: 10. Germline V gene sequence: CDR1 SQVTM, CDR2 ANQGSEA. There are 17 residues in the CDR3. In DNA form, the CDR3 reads TGCAGCGTTGACATCGGGGGACTAGCGGGAGGACCGGAGACCCAGTACTTC. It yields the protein CSVDIGGLAGGPETQYF.

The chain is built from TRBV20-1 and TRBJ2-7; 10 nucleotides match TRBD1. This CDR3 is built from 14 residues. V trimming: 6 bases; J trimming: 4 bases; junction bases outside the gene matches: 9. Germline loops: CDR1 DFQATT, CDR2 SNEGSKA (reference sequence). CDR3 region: CSAVGDRGFYEQYF. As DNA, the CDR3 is TGCAGTGCGGTAGGGGACAGGGGATTTTACGAGCAGTACTTC.

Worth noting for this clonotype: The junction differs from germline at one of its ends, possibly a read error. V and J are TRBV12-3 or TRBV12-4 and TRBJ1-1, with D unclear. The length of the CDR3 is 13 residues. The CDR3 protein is CAGSSRRNTEAFF. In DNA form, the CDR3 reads TGTGCCGGCAGTTCCAGACGTAACACTGAAGCTTTCTTT.